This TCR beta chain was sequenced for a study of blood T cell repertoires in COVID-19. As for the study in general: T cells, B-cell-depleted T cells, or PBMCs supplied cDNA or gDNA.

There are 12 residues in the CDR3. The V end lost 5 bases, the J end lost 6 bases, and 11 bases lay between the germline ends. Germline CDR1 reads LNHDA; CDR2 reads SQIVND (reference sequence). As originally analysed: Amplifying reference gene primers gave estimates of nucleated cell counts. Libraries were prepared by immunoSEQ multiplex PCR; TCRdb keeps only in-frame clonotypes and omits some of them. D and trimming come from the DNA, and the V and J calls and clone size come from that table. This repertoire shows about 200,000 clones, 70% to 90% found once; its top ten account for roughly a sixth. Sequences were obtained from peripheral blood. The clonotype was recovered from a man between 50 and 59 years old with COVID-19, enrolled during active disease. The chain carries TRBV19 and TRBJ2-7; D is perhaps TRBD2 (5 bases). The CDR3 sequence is CASSFREGEQYF. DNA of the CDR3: TGTGCCAGTAGTTTCAGAGAGGGCGAGCAGTACTTC.